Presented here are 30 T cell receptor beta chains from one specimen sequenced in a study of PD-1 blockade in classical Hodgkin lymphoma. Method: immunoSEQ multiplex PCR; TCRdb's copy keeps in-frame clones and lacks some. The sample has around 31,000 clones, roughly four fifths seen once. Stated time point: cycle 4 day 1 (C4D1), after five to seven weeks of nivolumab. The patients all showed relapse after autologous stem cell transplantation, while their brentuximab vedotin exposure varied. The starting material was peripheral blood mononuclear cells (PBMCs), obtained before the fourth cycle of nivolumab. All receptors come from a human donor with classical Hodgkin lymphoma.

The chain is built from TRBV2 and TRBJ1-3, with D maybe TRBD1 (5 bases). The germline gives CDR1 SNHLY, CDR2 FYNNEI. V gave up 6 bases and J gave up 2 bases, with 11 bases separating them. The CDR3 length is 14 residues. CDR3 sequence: CASSSGTTGNTIYF. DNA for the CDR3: TGTGCCAGCAGCTCCGGGACTACTGGAAACACCATATATTTT.

Here the CDR3 DNA reads TGTGCCAGCAGCGTTTCTAGCGGGGAATACAATGAGCAGTTCTTC. Translated, it gives CASSVSSGEYNEQFF. V gene TRBV9 combines with J gene TRBJ2-1, with 9 bases matching TRBD2. Germline V gene data show CDR1 as SGDLS and CDR2 as YYNGEE. Trimming removed 2 bases from V and 4 bases from J; junction bases left unmatched: 4. The CDR3 loop spans 15 amino acids. Drawing the rest from reference TRBV9 and TRBJ2-1, the complete variable domain is DSGVTQTPKHLITATGQRVTLRCSPRSGDLSVYWYQQSLDQGLQFLIQYYNGEERAKGNILERFSAQQFPDLHSELNLSSLELGDSALYFCASSVSSGEYNEQFFGPGTRLTVL.

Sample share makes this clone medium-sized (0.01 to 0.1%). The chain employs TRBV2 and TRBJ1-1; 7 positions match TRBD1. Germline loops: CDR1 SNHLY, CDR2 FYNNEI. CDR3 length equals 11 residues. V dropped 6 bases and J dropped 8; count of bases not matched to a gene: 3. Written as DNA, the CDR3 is TGTGCCAGCAGCGAACAGGGGGAAGCTTTCTTT. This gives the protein CASSEQGEAFF.

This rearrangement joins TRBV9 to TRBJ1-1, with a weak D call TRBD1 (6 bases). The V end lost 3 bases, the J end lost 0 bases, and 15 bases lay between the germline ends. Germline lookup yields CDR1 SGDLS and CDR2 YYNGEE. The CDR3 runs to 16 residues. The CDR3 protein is CASSAFTGTLNTEAFF. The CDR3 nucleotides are TGTGCCAGCAGCGCCTTCACAGGGACCCTGAACACTGAAGCTTTCTTT.

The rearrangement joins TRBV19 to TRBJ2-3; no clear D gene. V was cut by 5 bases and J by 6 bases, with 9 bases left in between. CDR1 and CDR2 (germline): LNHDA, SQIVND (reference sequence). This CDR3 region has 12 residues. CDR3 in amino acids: CASSEPWDTQYF. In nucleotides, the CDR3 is TGTGCCAGTAGTGAACCGTGGGATACGCAGTATTTT.

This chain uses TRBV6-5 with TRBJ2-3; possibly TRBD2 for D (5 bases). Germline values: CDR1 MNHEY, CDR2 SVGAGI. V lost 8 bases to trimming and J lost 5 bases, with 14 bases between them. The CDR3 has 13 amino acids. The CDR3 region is CASRGWEQDTQYF. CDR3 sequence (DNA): TGTGCCAGCCGCGGTTGGGAGCAAGATACGCAGTATTTT.

The CDR3 DNA sequence: TGCGCCAGCAGCCCCCTACAGGGACTACAAGAGACCCAGTACTTC. Translation gives CASSPLQGLQETQYF. The V call is TRBV5-1, the J call TRBJ2-5; perhaps TRBD2 as D (7 bases). V lost 4 bases, J lost 2 bases, and 15 bases lay in between. The CDR3 is 15 amino acids. Germline V gene sequence: CDR1 SGHRS, CDR2 YFSETQ.

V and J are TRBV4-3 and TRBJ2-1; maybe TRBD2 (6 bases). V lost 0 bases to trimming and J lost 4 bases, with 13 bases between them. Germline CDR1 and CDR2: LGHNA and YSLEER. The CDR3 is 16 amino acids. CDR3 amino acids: CASSQEGGGNYNEQFF. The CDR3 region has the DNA TGCGCCAGCAGCCAAGAAGGAGGCGGGAATTACAATGAGCAGTTCTTC.

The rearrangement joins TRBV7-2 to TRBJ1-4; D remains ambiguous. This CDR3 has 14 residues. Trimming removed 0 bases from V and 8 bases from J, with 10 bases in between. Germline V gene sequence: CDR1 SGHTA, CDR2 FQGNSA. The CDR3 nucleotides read TGTGCCAGCAGCTTAGCGGGTCCAAGGGAAAAACTGTTTTTT. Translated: CASSLAGPREKLFF.

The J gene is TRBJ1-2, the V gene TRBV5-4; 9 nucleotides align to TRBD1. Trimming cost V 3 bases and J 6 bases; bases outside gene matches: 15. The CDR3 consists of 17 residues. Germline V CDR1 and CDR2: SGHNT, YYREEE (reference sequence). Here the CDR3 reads CASSSGQGMRGTNGYTF. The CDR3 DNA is TGTGCCAGCAGCTCCGGACAGGGGATGAGGGGGACCAATGGCTACACCTTC.

The CDR3 sequence: CASSPGTGEQYF. In DNA, the CDR3 is TGTGCCAGCTCACCGGGGACGGGAGAGCAGTACTTC. This chain connects TRBV18 to TRBJ2-7, with D perhaps matching TRBD1 or TRBD2 (5 bases each). Trimming shortened V by 3 bases and J by 7 bases, and 10 bases separated the two germline ends. The germline gives CDR1 KGHSH, CDR2 LQKENI. CDR3 size: 12 residues.

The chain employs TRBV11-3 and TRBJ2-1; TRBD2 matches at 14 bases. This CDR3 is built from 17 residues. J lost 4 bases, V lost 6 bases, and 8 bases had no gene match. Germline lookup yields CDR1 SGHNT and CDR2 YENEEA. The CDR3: CASRLGLAGALYNEQFF. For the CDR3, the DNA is TGTGCCAGCAGACTGGGACTAGCGGGGGCCCTATACAATGAGCAGTTCTTC.

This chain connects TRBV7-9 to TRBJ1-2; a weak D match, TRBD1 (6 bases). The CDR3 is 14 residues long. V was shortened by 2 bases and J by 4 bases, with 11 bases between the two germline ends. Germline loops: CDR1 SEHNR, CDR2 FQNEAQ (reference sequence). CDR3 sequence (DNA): TGTGCCAGCAGCTTACCGGGAGGGGGCTATGGCTACACCTTC. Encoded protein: CASSLPGGGYGYTF.

CDR3 sequence: CASSYGSRKPYGYTF. The CDR3, as DNA: TGTGCCAGCAGTTACGGGAGCAGGAAGCCCTATGGCTACACCTTC. The chain combines TRBV6-6 with TRBJ1-2, with D unclear. V gave up 2 bases and J gave up 4 bases, with 14 bases separating them. This CDR3 has 15 amino acids. CDR1 is MNHNY, CDR2 SVGAGI, per germline (reference sequence).

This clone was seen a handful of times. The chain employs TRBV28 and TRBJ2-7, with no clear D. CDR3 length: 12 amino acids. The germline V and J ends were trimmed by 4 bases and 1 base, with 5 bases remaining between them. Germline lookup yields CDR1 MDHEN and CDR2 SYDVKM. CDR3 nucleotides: TGTGCCAGCAGTTACTCGTCCTACGAGCAGTACTTC. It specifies CASSYSSYEQYF.

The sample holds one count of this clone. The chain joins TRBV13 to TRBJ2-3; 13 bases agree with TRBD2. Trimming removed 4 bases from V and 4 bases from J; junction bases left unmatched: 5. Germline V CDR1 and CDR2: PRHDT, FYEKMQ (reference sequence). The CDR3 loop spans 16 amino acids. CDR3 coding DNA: TGTGCCAGCAGCTCCGGACTAGCGGGAGCATCAGATACGCAGTATTTT. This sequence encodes CASSSGLAGASDTQYF.

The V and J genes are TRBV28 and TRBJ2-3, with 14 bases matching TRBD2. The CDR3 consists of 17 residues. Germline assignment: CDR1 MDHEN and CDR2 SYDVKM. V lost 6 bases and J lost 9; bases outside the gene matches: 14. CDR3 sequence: CASSQLTWTSGRNTQYF. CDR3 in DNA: TGTGCCAGCAGCCAACTAACCTGGACTAGCGGGAGGAACACGCAGTATTTT.

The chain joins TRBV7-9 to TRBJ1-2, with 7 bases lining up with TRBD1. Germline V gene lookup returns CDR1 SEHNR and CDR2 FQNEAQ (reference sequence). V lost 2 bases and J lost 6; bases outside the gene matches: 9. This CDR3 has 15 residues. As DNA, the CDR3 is TGTGCCAGCAGCTTATGGTCCGACAGGGTCAATGGCTACACCTTC. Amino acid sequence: CASSLWSDRVNGYTF. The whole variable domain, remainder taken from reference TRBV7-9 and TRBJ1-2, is DTGVSQNPRHKITKRGQNVTFRCDPISEHNRLYWYRQTLGQGPEFLTYFQNEAQLEKSRLLSDRFSAERPKGSFSTLEIQRTEQGDSAMYLCASSLWSDRVNGYTFGSGTRLTVV.

CDR3 coding DNA: TGTGCCAGCAGTCTACAGGGTAGCGGGGAGCTGTTTTTT. Its translation is CASSLQGSGELFF. This chain joins TRBV25-1 and TRBJ2-2; TRBD1 is a possible D gene (6 bases). Germline V gene sequence: CDR1 MGHDK, CDR2 SYGVNS. The V end lost 5 bases, the J end lost 7 bases, and 11 bases lay between the germline ends. The CDR3 is 13 amino acids. Using reference TRBV25-1 and TRBJ2-2 for the parts outside the CDR3, the full variable domain is EADIYQTPRYLVIGTGKKITLECSQTMGHDKMYWYQQDPGMELHLIHYSYGVNSTEKGDLSSESTVSRIRTEHFPLTLESARPSHTSQYLCASSLQGSGELFFGEGSRLTVL.

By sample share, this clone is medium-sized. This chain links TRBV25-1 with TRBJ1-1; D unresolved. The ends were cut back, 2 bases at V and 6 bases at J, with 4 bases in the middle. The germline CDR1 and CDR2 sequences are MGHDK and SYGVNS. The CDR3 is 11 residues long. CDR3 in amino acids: CASSETSEAFF. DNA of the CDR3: TGTGCCAGCAGTGAAACTTCTGAAGCTTTCTTT.

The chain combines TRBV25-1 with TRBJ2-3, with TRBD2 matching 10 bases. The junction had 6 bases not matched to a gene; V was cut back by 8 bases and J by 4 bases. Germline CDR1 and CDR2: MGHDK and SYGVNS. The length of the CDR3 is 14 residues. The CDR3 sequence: CASCPSGGSDTQYF. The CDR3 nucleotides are TGTGCCAGCTGCCCTAGCGGGGGATCAGATACGCAGTATTTT. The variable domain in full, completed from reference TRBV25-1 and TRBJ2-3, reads EADIYQTPRYLVIGTGKKITLECSQTMGHDKMYWYQQDPGMELHLIHYSYGVNSTEKGDLSSESTVSRIRTEHFPLTLESARPSHTSQYLCASCPSGGSDTQYFGPGTRLTVL.

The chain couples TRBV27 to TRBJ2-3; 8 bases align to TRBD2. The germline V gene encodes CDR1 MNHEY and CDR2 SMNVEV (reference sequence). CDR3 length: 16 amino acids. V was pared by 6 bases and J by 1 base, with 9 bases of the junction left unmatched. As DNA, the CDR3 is TGTGCCAGCAGACCTACGGGGGGGTCGCGCACAGATACGCAGTATTTT. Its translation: CASRPTGGSRTDTQYF.

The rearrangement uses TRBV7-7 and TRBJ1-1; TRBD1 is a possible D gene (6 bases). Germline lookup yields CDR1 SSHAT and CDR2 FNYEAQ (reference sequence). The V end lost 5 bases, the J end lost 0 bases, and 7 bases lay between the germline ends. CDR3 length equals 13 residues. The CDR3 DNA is TGTGCCAGCAGCACAGGGCTGAACACTGAAGCTTTCTTT. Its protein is CASSTGLNTEAFF.

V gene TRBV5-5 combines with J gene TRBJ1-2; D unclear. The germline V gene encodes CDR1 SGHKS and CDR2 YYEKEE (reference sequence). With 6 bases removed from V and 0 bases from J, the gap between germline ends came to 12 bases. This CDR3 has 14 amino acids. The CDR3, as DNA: TGTGCCAGCACGTGGACCGGGACTAACTATGGCTACACCTTC. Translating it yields CASTWTGTNYGYTF.

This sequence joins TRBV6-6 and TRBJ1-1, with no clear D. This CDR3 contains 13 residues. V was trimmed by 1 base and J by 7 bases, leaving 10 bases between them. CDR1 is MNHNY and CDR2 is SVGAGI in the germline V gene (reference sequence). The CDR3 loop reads CASSYYIRGEAFF. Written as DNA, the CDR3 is TGTGCCAGCAGTTACTACATCCGGGGTGAAGCTTTCTTT.

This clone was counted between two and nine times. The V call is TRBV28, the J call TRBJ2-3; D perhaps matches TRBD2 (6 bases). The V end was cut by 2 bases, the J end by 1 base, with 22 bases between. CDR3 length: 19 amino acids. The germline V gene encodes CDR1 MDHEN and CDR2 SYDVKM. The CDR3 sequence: CASSLGVTLEPGGTDTQYF. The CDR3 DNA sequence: TGTGCCAGCAGTTTAGGGGTGACTCTCGAACCGGGAGGCACAGATACGCAGTATTTT.

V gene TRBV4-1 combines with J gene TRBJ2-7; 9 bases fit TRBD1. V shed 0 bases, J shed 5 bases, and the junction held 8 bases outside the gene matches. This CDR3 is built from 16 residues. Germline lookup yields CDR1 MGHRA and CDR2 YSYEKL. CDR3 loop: CASSQDVGTGRNEQYF. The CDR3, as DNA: TGCGCCAGCAGCCAAGATGTCGGGACAGGGAGAAACGAGCAGTACTTC.

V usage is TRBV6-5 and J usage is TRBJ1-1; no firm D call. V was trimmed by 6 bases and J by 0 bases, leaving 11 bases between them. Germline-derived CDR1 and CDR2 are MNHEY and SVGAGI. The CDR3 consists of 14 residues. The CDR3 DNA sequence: TGTGCCAGCAGCTCACACCAGATGAACACTGAAGCTTTCTTT. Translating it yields CASSSHQMNTEAFF.

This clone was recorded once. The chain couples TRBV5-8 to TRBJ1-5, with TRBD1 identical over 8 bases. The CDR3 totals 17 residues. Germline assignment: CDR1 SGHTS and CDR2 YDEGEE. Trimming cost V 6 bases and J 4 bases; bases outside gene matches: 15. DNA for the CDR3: TGTGCCAGCACCCTCCTGGACAGGGTCAGGAGAAATCAGCCCCAGCATTTT. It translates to CASTLLDRVRRNQPQHF.

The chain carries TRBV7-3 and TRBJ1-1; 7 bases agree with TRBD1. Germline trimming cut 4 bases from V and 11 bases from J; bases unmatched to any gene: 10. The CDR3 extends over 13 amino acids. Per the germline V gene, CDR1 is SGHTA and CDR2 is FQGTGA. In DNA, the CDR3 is TGTGCCAGCAGCTCCTCAGGGAGGGGGCCTGCTTTCTTT. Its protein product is CASSSSGRGPAFF.